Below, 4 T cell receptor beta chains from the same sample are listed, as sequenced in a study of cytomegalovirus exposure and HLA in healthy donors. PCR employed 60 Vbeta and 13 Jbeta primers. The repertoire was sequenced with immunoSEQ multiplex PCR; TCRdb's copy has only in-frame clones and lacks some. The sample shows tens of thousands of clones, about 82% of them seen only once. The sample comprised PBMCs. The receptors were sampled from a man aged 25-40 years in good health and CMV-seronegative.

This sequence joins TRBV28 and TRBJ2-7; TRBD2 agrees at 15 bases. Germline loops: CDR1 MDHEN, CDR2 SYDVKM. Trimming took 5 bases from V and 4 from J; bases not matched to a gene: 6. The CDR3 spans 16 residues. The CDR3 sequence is CASSHGLAGGPYEQYF. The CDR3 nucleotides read TGTGCCAGCAGTCATGGACTAGCGGGGGGGCCTTACGAGCAGTACTTC.

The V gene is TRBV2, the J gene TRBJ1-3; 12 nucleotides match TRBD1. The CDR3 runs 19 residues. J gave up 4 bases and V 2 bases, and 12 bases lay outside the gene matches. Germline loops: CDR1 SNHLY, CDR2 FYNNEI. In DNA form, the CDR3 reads TGTGCCAGCAGTGAAACCCGGGACAGGGGGCGCCCGATCGGAAACACCATATATTTT. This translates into CASSETRDRGRPIGNTIYF.

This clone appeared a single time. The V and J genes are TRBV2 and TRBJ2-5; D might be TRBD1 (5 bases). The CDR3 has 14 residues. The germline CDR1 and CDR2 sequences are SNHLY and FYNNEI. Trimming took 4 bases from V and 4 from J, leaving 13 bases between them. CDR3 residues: CASSGSRARETQYF. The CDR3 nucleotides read TGTGCCAGCAGTGGAAGCAGGGCGAGAGAGACCCAGTACTTC.

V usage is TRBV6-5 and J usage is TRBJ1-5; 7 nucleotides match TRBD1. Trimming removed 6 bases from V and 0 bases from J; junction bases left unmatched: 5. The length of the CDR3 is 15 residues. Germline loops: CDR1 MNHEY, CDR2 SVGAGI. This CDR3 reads CASSTTGYSNQPQHF. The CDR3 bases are TGTGCCAGCAGCACGACAGGGTATAGCAATCAGCCCCAGCATTTT.